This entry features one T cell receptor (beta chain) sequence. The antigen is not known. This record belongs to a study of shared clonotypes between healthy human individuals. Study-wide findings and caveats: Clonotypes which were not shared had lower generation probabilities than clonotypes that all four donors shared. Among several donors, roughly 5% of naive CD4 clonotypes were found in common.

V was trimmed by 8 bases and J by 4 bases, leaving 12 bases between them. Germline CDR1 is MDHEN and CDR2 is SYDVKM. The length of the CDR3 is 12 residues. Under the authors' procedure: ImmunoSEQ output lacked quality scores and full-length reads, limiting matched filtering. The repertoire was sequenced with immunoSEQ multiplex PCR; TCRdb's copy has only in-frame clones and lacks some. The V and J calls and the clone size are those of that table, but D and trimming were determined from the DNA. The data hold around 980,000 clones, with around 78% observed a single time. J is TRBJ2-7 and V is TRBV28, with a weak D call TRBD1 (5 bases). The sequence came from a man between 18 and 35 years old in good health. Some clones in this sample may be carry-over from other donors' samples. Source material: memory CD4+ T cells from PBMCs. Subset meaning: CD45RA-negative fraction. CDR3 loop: CASCRGWYEQYF. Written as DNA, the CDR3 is TGTGCCAGCTGTAGGGGCTGGTACGAGCAGTACTTC.